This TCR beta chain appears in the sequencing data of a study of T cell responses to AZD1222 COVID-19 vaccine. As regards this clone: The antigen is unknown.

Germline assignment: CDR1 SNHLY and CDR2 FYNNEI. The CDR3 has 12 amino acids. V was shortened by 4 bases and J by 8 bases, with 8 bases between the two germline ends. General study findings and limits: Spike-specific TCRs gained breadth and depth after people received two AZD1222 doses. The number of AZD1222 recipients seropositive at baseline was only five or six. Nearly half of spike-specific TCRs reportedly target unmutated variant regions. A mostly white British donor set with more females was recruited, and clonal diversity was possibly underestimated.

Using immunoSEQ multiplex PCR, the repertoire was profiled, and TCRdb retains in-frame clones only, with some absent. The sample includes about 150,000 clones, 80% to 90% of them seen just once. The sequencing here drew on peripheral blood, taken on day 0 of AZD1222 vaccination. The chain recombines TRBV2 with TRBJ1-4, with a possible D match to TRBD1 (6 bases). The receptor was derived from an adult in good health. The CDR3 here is CASSAQGEKLFF. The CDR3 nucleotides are TGTGCCAGCAGTGCGCAGGGGGAAAAACTGTTTTTT.